The 31 T cell receptor beta chains listed next were all sequenced from one sample in a study of cytomegalovirus exposure and HLA in healthy donors. Primers included in the PCR were 60 Vbeta and 13 Jbeta primers. Profiled with immunoSEQ multiplex PCR; TCRdb holds only in-frame clones, not every one. This table has 200,000 to 250,000 clones, 77% appearing once. Sample: PBMCs. Every receptor here comes from a woman in her fifties or sixties in good health and CMV-seropositive.

The chain joins TRBV7-9 to TRBJ2-2, with TRBD1 identical over 7 bases. Germline V gene lookup returns CDR1 SEHNR and CDR2 FQNEAQ (reference sequence). There are 16 residues in the CDR3. Trimming took 5 bases from V and 0 from J; bases not matched to a gene: 6. CDR3 in DNA: TGTGCCAGCAGCATCCACAGGGGAGCGAACACCGGGGAGCTGTTTTTT. It is translated as CASSIHRGANTGELFF.

The rearrangement joins TRBV5-1 to TRBJ2-5; no firm D call. CDR3 size: 15 residues. CDR1 is SGHRS and CDR2 is YFSETQ in the germline V gene. Trimming removed 1 base from V and 1 base from J, with 11 bases in between. CDR3 bases: TGCGCCAGCAGCTTGTTAACACGTCCCCAAGAGACCCAGTACTTC. As protein: CASSLLTRPQETQYF.

This chain joins TRBV18 and TRBJ2-1; D unclear. The V end lost 2 bases, the J end lost 1 base, and 6 bases lay between the germline ends. The CDR3 consists of 14 residues. Germline CDR1 reads KGHSH; CDR2 reads LQKENI. The CDR3 DNA reads TGTGCCAGCTCACCAACACGTTCCTACAATGAGCAGTTCTTC. Its translation is CASSPTRSYNEQFF. Using reference TRBV18 and TRBJ2-1 for the parts outside the CDR3, the full variable domain is NAGVMQNPRHLVRRRGQEARLRCSPMKGHSHVYWYRQLPEEGLKFMVYLQKENIIDESGMPKERFSAEFPKEGPSILRIQQVVRGDSAAYFCASSPTRSYNEQFFGPGTRLTVL.

CDR3 residues: CASSLSAGGVTDTQYF. The CDR3 DNA reads as TGTGCCAGCAGCTTAAGTGCGGGGGGTGTCACAGATACGCAGTATTTT. V usage is TRBV7-3 and J usage is TRBJ2-3, with TRBD2 identical over 8 bases. J was trimmed by 2 bases and V by 1 base; bases with no gene match: 5. This CDR3 is built from 16 residues. The V gene's germline CDR1 is SGHTA and CDR2 FQGTGA.

The gene calls are TRBV9 and TRBJ1-2; D is undetermined. The CDR3 extends over 15 amino acids. The V gene lost 1 base and the J gene lost 1 base, with 11 bases spanning the gap. Germline V CDR1 and CDR2: SGDLS, YYNGEE. The CDR3 is CASSVNNGLNYGYTF. In DNA form, the CDR3 reads TGTGCCAGCAGCGTAAATAACGGTCTTAACTATGGCTACACCTTC.

The chain has TRBV19 and TRBJ2-3; maybe TRBD1 (6 bases). Germline V gene sequence: CDR1 LNHDA, CDR2 SQIVND (reference sequence). This CDR3 is 17 amino acids long. Trimming pared 5 bases from V and 2 bases from J, leaving 20 bases between. The CDR3 region has the DNA TGTGCCAGTAGTCCACCGACCCCGACAGGTTACACAGATACGCAGTATTTT. Its translation: CASSPPTPTGYTDTQYF. Drawing the rest from reference TRBV19 and TRBJ2-3, the complete variable domain is DGGITQSPKYLFRKEGQNVTLSCEQNLNHDAMYWYRQDPGQGLRLIYYSQIVNDFQKGDIAEGYSVSREKKESFPLTVTSAQKNPTAFYLCASSPPTPTGYTDTQYFGPGTRLTVL.

The chain recombines TRBV4-1 with TRBJ2-3; 7 positions match TRBD2. V gave up 4 bases and J gave up 2 bases; unmatched junction bases: 9. Germline loops: CDR1 MGHRA, CDR2 YSYEKL. This CDR3 spans 16 amino acids. In DNA form, the CDR3 reads TGCGCCAGCAGCCGCCCGGGACTACCGATCACAGATACGCAGTATTTT. As protein: CASSRPGLPITDTQYF.

The chain carries TRBV5-1 and TRBJ2-2; D is possibly TRBD1 (5 bases). V lost 0 bases and J lost 3, with 9 bases in between. Per germline, CDR1 SGHRS and CDR2 YFSETQ. This CDR3 is built from 15 residues. The CDR3 sequence: CASSLGSGHTGELFF. The CDR3 coding sequence is TGCGCCAGCAGCTTGGGGTCAGGGCACACCGGGGAGCTGTTTTTT.

This clone showed up just once. V and J are TRBV2 and TRBJ1-5; no definite D call. CDR3 size: 12 residues. V lost 5 bases, J lost 0 bases, and 2 bases lay in between. Germline V lookup: CDR1 SNHLY, CDR2 FYNNEI. Here the CDR3 DNA reads TGTGCCAGCAGTTATAGCAATCAGCCCCAGCATTTT. This gives the protein CASSYSNQPQHF.

The CDR3 nucleotides read TGCGCCAGCAGCTTGTTTCCTGTTGGGGGCAACGAGCAGTACTTC. Translating gives CASSLFPVGGNEQYF. The chain joins TRBV5-1 to TRBJ2-5, with TRBD1 as a possible D gene (6 bases). The J call is in doubt because the DNA end fits TRBJ2-7 better. This CDR3 spans 15 amino acids. Per germline, CDR1 SGHRS and CDR2 YFSETQ.

DNA of the CDR3: TGTGCCAGCAGCCAAGTGAGGGGGTCGAACACCGGGGAGCTGTTTTTT. It is translated as CASSQVRGSNTGELFF. The chain employs TRBV4-2 and TRBJ2-2, with a tentative D call TRBD1 (6 bases). The ends were cut back, 1 base at V and 0 bases at J, with 9 bases in the middle. This CDR3 region has 16 residues. Germline CDR1 is LGHNA and CDR2 is YNFKEQ.

This chain uses TRBV5-1 with TRBJ2-2; the D gene is possibly TRBD1 (5 bases). Germline-derived CDR1 and CDR2 are SGHRS and YFSETQ. Trimming took off 2 bases at V and 7 bases at J, with 12 bases between the two ends. CDR3 length: 14 amino acids. The CDR3 nucleotides are TGCGCCAGCAGCTTCACTACTACAGGCGGGGAGCTGTTTTTT. This encodes CASSFTTTGGELFF.

The chain employs TRBV19 and TRBJ2-5; TRBD1 agrees at 9 bases. There are 15 residues in the CDR3. J gave up 4 bases and V 4 bases, and 7 bases lay outside the gene matches. Germline-derived CDR1 and CDR2 are LNHDA and SQIVND (reference sequence). The CDR3 here is CASSKQGAWGETQYF. CDR3 DNA: TGTGCCAGTAGTAAACAGGGGGCATGGGGAGAGACCCAGTACTTC.

The chain recombines TRBV4-3 with TRBJ1-1; 10 bases agree with TRBD1. The CDR3 is 16 residues long. Germline V gene lookup returns CDR1 LGHNA and CDR2 YSLEER. The J segment lost 1 base and the V segment lost 5 bases, leaving 7 bases of the junction unmatched. CDR3 protein: CASSVRQGAGNTEAFF. In nucleotides, the CDR3 is TGCGCCAGCAGCGTACGACAGGGGGCTGGGAACACTGAAGCTTTCTTT.

This rearrangement joins TRBV28 to TRBJ1-3, with D perhaps TRBD1 (6 bases). Germline V CDR1 and CDR2: MDHEN, SYDVKM. This CDR3 comprises 13 residues. Trimming cost V 10 bases and J 3 bases, with 13 bases left between them. CDR3 nucleotides: TGTGCCACCTGGACAGCACTTGGAAACACCATATATTTT. This gives the protein CATWTALGNTIYF.

V and J are TRBV7-9 and TRBJ2-1, with TRBD1 identical over 9 bases. CDR3 size: 16 residues. Losses at the gene ends were 7 bases for V and 4 bases for J; bases not matched to a gene: 11. Germline CDR1 reads SEHNR; CDR2 reads FQNEAQ (reference sequence). The CDR3 sequence is CASTQGWTGVYNEQFF. The CDR3 DNA reads TGTGCCAGCACCCAAGGGTGGACAGGGGTTTACAATGAGCAGTTCTTC.

The rearrangement joins TRBV4-2 to TRBJ1-3, with TRBD1 identical over 8 bases. CDR3 size: 14 residues. Germline-derived CDR1 and CDR2 are LGHNA and YNFKEQ. The ends lost 1 base at V and 8 bases at J; junction bases unmatched: 4. The CDR3 reads CASSQGTGGDTIYF. The CDR3, as DNA: TGTGCCAGCAGCCAAGGCACAGGGGGAGACACCATATATTTT.

The rearrangement joins TRBV29-1 to TRBJ1-5, with 9 nucleotides matching TRBD1. The V and J ends lost 4 bases and 6 bases, in that order; junction bases with no gene match: 4. The CDR3 contains 13 residues. The V gene's germline CDR1 is SQVTM and CDR2 ANQGSEA. The CDR3 sequence: CSVGQGVGQPQHF. CDR3 sequence (DNA): TGCAGCGTTGGACAGGGGGTTGGTCAGCCCCAGCATTTT.

Only a few counts were recorded for this clone. This rearrangement joins TRBV4-1 to TRBJ2-5, with unresolved D. Trimming shortened V by 0 bases and J by 4 bases, and 9 bases separated the two germline ends. Germline CDR1 reads MGHRA; CDR2 reads YSYEKL. This CDR3 region has 14 residues. CDR3 sequence: CASSQDQSGETQYF. In DNA, the CDR3 is TGCGCCAGCAGCCAAGATCAGTCAGGAGAGACCCAGTACTTC.

The chain employs TRBV2 and TRBJ1-2; D perhaps matches TRBD1 (6 bases). The CDR3 extends over 13 amino acids. CDR1 is SNHLY and CDR2 is FYNNEI in the germline V gene. V lost 6 bases, J lost 4 bases, and 12 bases lay in between. The CDR3 sequence: CASRATGIYGYTF. CDR3 bases: TGTGCCAGCAGGGCTACAGGGATCTATGGCTACACCTTC.

The gene calls are TRBV9 and TRBJ1-3, with D tentatively TRBD1 (5 bases). Deletions cut 0 bases from V and 8 bases from J, with 15 bases between. Germline loops: CDR1 SGDLS, CDR2 YYNGEE. CDR3 size: 15 residues. Here the CDR3 reads CASSVGPGITDTIYF. The CDR3 nucleotides read TGTGCCAGCAGCGTAGGTCCAGGGATCACGGACACCATATATTTT.

The gene calls are TRBV7-3 and TRBJ1-1; 8 bases fit TRBD1. The length of the CDR3 is 16 residues. Germline assignment: CDR1 SGHTA and CDR2 FQGTGA. Trimming cost V 5 bases and J 4 bases; bases outside gene matches: 12. The CDR3 reads CASSRQSTGGSTEAFF. The CDR3 DNA reads as TGTGCCAGCAGCCGGCAATCAACAGGGGGGAGCACTGAAGCTTTCTTT.

The chain links TRBV7-2 to TRBJ1-5, with D possibly being TRBD1 (5 bases). Germline assignment: CDR1 SGHTA and CDR2 FQGNSA. V shed 0 bases and J shed 0 bases, with 9 bases lying between them. This CDR3 is built from 16 residues. The CDR3 loop is CASSLAPGGSNQPQHF. The DNA for the CDR3 is TGTGCCAGCAGCTTAGCGCCGGGGGGTAGCAATCAGCCCCAGCATTTT.

The chain is built from TRBV7-9 and TRBJ1-2, with D perhaps matching TRBD1 (5 bases). This CDR3 is built from 14 residues. Trimming removed 5 bases from V and 8 bases from J, with 18 bases in between. CDR1 is SEHNR and CDR2 is FQNEAQ in the germline V gene (reference sequence). CDR3 amino acids: CASSVAAGTEGYTF. CDR3 nucleotide sequence: TGTGCCAGCAGCGTTGCTGCGGGGACTGAAGGCTACACCTTC.

The sample holds a few counts of this clone. The V and J genes are TRBV6-5 and TRBJ1-1; D uncertain. Per germline, CDR1 MNHEY and CDR2 SVGAGI. Trimming took off 6 bases at V and 0 bases at J, with 14 bases between the two ends. The CDR3 extends over 15 amino acids. The CDR3 DNA reads as TGTGCCAGCAGACGTAACGGGGATGTGAACACTGAAGCTTTCTTT. The encoded protein is CASRRNGDVNTEAFF.

The chain is built from TRBV19 and TRBJ1-6; 9 bases fit TRBD1. The CDR3 length is 17 residues. V lost 5 bases to trimming and J lost 0 bases; unmatched junction nucleotides: 5. Looked up from germline, CDR1 is LNHDA and CDR2 is SQIVND (reference sequence). CDR3 residues: CASSSRDRASYNSPLHF. CDR3 sequence (DNA): TGTGCCAGTAGTTCCCGGGACAGGGCCTCCTATAATTCACCCCTCCACTTT.

V gene TRBV6-1 combines with J gene TRBJ2-7, with D unresolved. The CDR3 spans 11 residues. V was cut by 7 bases and J by 2 bases, with 6 bases left in between. Germline CDR1 MNHNS, CDR2 SASEGT. CDR3 DNA: TGTGCCAGCACTAGGACCTACGAGCAGTACTTC. This translates into CASTRTYEQYF.

This clone has a handful of counts. The CDR3 bases are TGTGCCAGCAGCTTATCAGTAGCGGAGGCCATGTACTTC. Translating it yields CASSLSVAEAMYF. The V and J genes are TRBV7-3 and TRBJ2-5; possible D gene TRBD2, 6 bases. Trimming pared 2 bases from V and 13 bases from J, leaving 17 bases between. CDR3 length equals 13 residues. CDR1 and CDR2 from the germline V gene are SGHTA and FQGTGA.

This clone was counted a few times. The genes are TRBV28 and TRBJ1-1; TRBD1 is a possible D gene (6 bases). This CDR3 has 14 amino acids. From germline, CDR1 is MDHEN and CDR2 SYDVKM. The V and J ends lost 6 bases and 5 bases respectively, with 16 bases between them. CDR3 sequence (DNA): TGTGCCAGCAGCACTGGGGGGGGGCGAACTGAAGCTTTCTTT. Its translation is CASSTGGGRTEAFF.

The CDR3 loop reads CASSPIGSDNQPQHF. CDR3 DNA: TGCGCCAGCAGCCCAATAGGGAGTGACAATCAGCCCCAGCATTTT. The V and J genes are TRBV5-1 and TRBJ1-5; D uncertain. Looked up from germline, CDR1 is SGHRS and CDR2 is YFSETQ. This CDR3 comprises 15 residues. Trimming took off 4 bases at V and 3 bases at J, with 14 bases between the two ends.

This clone was detected only once. The chain recombines TRBV9 with TRBJ1-3; 7 bases are shared with TRBD1. CDR1 SGDLS and CDR2 YYNGEE come from the germline V gene. The CDR3 has 15 residues. J was trimmed by 1 base and V by 3 bases; bases with no gene match: 4. CDR3 sequence: CASSAQGLSGNTIYF. As DNA, the CDR3 is TGTGCCAGCAGCGCACAGGGGTTATCTGGAAACACCATATATTTT.